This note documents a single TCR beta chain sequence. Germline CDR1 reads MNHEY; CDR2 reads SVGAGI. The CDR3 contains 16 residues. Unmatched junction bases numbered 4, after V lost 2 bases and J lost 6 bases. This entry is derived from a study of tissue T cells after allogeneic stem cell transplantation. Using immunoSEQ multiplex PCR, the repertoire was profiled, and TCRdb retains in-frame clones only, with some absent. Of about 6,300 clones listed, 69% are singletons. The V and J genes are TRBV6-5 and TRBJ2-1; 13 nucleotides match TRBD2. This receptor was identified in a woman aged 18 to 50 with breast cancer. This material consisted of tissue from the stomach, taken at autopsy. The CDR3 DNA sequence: TGTGCCAGCAGTTACACTGGACTAGCGGGAGCCAATGAGCAGTTCTTC. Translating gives CASSYTGLAGANEQFF.